This record looks at one TCR beta chain sequence and its context. Its antigen is still unknown. Naive CD45RA+ and memory CD45RA-negative subsets were split from CD4+ cells. This entry comes from a study of shared clonotypes between healthy human individuals. Whole-study context: Donors, aged 18 to 49, were a couple of women and three men. For every donor, three CD4 naive, three CD4 memory, two CD8 naive and one CD8 memory plates were used.

Regarding the study as a whole: Clonotype sharing among donors likely depends on sequencing depth.

Some clones are missing from TCRdb's copy, which holds only in-frame ones; the method was immunoSEQ multiplex PCR. Found here are about 2.3 million clones, about 92% of them singletons; the top ten hold approximately 0.4%. The CDR3 covers 12 residues. CDR1 and CDR2 (germline): SNHLY, FYNNEI. V was shortened by 2 bases and J by 6 bases, with 8 bases between the two germline ends. Sequencing used naive CD4+ T cells from PBMCs. Subset here: CD45RA+ positively selected. This sequence originates from a man in his late teens or twenties in good health. Some clones in this sample may be carry-over from other donors' samples. The chain joins TRBV2 to TRBJ2-7; D is possibly TRBD1 (5 bases). The chain's CDR3 is CASSESGIEQYF. The CDR3 nucleotides are TGTGCCAGCAGTGAATCAGGGATCGAGCAGTACTTC.